This paragraph covers one T cell receptor (beta chain) sequence. Treatment meaning: approximately 18 received Ad26.COV2.S at low or high dose, single or two shots; 5 received placebo; per-sample allocation not given. Vaccine and placebo recipients were sampled on day 63 after the first injection. The germline CDR1 and CDR2 sequences are KGHSH and LQKENI. Deletions cut 5 bases from V and 2 bases from J, with 13 bases between. The CDR3 covers 15 residues. This sample stems from a study of Ad26.COV2.S vaccination and SARS-CoV-2 variants. Here immunoSEQ multiplex PCR was the method, and the copy in TCRdb shows in-frame clones only, minus some. This table has 300,000 to 350,000 clones, about 89% appearing once.

The V call is TRBV18, the J call TRBJ1-5; no reliable D call. Sequences were derived from peripheral blood, sampled in a trial of Ad26.COV2.S vaccine versus placebo. The origin of this receptor is a person aged 18-65 years who received the Ad26.COV2.S COVID-19 vaccine or a placebo. The chain's CDR3 is CASSNEASGNQPQHF. Here the CDR3 DNA reads TGTGCCAGCTCAAACGAAGCTTCGGGCAATCAGCCCCAGCATTTT. Variable domain in full (rest from reference TRBV18 and TRBJ1-5): NAGVMQNPRHLVRRRGQEARLRCSPMKGHSHVYWYRQLPEEGLKFMVYLQKENIIDESGMPKERFSAEFPKEGPSILRIQQVVRGDSAAYFCASSNEASGNQPQHFGDGTRLSIL.